This T cell receptor (beta chain) was captured in a study of blood T cell repertoires in COVID-19. V dropped 4 bases and J dropped 2; count of bases not matched to a gene: 4. Germline V gene lookup returns CDR1 LGHDT and CDR2 YNNKEL (reference sequence). CDR3 size: 14 residues. The method was immunoSEQ multiplex PCR; TCRdb's version includes in-frame clones alone and lacks a portion of them. The sample lists about 170,000 clones, about 83% seen once, with roughly 18% in the top ten. The receptor was derived from a woman in her 70s who had recovered from COVID-19. J is TRBJ2-7 and V is TRBV3-1 (or the pseudogene TRBV3-2); 8 bases align to TRBD1. The sequenced sample was peripheral blood. CDR3 coding DNA: TGTGCCAGCAGCCGCGGACAGGGAACCTACGAGCAGTACTTC. Its protein is CASSRGQGTYEQYF.